The rows below give T cell receptor beta chains drawn from one sample of a study of spatial heterogeneity in lung cancer. TCRdb re-derived calls from the 5' RACE reads in MiXCR, one entry per CDR3 protein. This table has 20,000 to 30,000 distinct CDR3 sequences, roughly 6% appearing once. The input for sequencing was PBMCs, taken at follow-up. These receptor sequences come from a male donor with early-stage non-small cell lung cancer. The CDR3 runs from the conserved cysteine through the conserved F or W. The order of the fields is V gene, CDR3 length, D gene, clone size, J gene, CDR3 protein, CDR3 DNA. D genes are given only for firm matches. A row's size may be missing; if present it is once, few, many or a size class.

TRBV29-1	14	NA	NA	TRBJ1-2	CSVASGEGIYGYTF	TGCAGCGTTGCGTCAGGGGAGGGGATCTATGGCTACACCTTC
TRBV12-3/TRBV12-4	13	NA	many	TRBJ2-2	CASSSTRTGELFF	TGTGCCAGCAGCTCAACACGCACCGGGGAGCTGTTTTTT
TRBV20-1	12	NA	many	TRBJ2-7	CSARQGSLEQYF	TGCAGTGCTAGACAGGGTTCTCTCGAGCAGTACTTC
TRBV5-5	18	NA	many	TRBJ2-2	CASSRAETGTVNTGELFF	TGTGCCAGCAGCCGAGCCGAGACCGGGACGGTAAACACCGGGGAGCTGTTTTTT
TRBV6-6	13	NA	many	TRBJ1-1	CASSYRSDTEAFF	TGTGCCAGCAGTTACAGGAGTGACACTGAAGCTTTCTTT
TRBV5-1	14	NA	many	TRBJ2-7	CASSLDREGYEQYF	TGCGCCAGCAGCTTGGACAGGGAGGGGTACGAGCAGTACTTC
TRBV19	17	TRBD1	many	TRBJ2-2	CASSIAGTGAFTGELFF	TGTGCCAGTAGTATAGCCGGGACAGGGGCGTTCACCGGGGAGCTGTTTTTT
TRBV5-1	16	NA	many	TRBJ2-3	CASSLASFSGTDTQYF	TGCGCCAGCAGCTTGGCGAGTTTTTCAGGCACAGATACGCAGTATTTT
TRBV18	16	NA	many	TRBJ2-1	CASSPVTSYSYNEQFF	TGTGCCAGCTCCCCCGTAACTAGCTACTCCTACAATGAGCAGTTCTTC
TRBV6-2/TRBV6-3	12	TRBD2	few	TRBJ2-1	CASSQTSGEQFF	TGTGCCAGCAGTCAGACTAGCGGCGAGCAGTTCTTC
TRBV20-1	15	TRBD2	few	TRBJ2-4	CSARVAGGLQNIQYF	TGCAGTGCTAGAGTAGCGGGAGGGCTCCAAAACATTCAGTACTTC
TRBV10-3	15	TRBD1	many	TRBJ2-7	CAISESWDRVNEQYF	TGTGCCATCAGTGAGTCGTGGGACAGGGTCAACGAGCAGTACTTC
TRBV28	16	NA	many	TRBJ2-1	CASGQNMGRSYNEQFF	TGTGCCAGCGGCCAGAATATGGGCCGCTCCTACAATGAGCAGTTCTTC
TRBV4-2	18	TRBD2	few	TRBJ2-1	CASSQESSWAGGYNEQFF	TGTGCCAGCAGCCAAGAGTCTTCCTGGGCGGGAGGCTACAATGAGCAGTTCTTC
TRBV18	13	NA	many	TRBJ1-1	CASSRREAFEAFF	TGTGCCAGCTCTCGAAGGGAGGCCTTTGAAGCTTTCTTT
TRBV15	15	NA	NA	TRBJ2-7	CATSPYGDQAYEQYF	TGTGCCACCAGCCCATACGGGGACCAGGCTTACGAGCAGTACTTC
TRBV5-6	14	NA	many	TRBJ1-2	CASSLAPGSAGYTF	TGTGCCAGCAGCTTGGCCCCCGGGTCCGCTGGCTACACCTTC
TRBV7-9	16	NA	many	TRBJ1-3	CASSFSVAVSGNTIYF	TGTGCCAGCAGCTTCTCGGTCGCGGTCTCTGGAAACACCATATATTTT
TRBV19	14	TRBD1	NA	TRBJ1-6	CASSTGTERSPLHF	TGTGCCAGTAGTACCGGGACAGAGCGATCACCCCTCCACTTT
TRBV7-3	14	NA	many	TRBJ2-3	CASSYPGVVDTQYF	TGTGCCAGCAGTTATCCGGGAGTGGTAGATACGCAGTATTTT
TRBV6-2/TRBV6-3	14	NA	NA	TRBJ2-7	CASSYAGREYEQYF	TGTGCCAGCAGTTACGCGGGTAGAGAATACGAGCAGTACTTC
TRBV4-2	16	NA	few	TRBJ1-2	CASSQDLAGGIYGYTF	TGTGCCAGCAGCCAAGATCTGGCGGGGGGAATCTATGGCTACACCTTC
TRBV7-8	12	NA	many	TRBJ2-2	CASSFRDRELFF	TGTGCCAGCAGCTTTAGGGACCGGGAGCTGTTTTTT
TRBV7-2	13	NA	many	TRBJ1-1	CASRLQGGTEAFF	TGTGCCAGCAGACTACAGGGTGGCACTGAAGCTTTCTTT
TRBV9	12	NA	many	TRBJ2-5	CASSVAEETQYF	TGTGCCAGCAGCGTAGCTGAGGAGACCCAGTACTTC
TRBV6-6	16	NA	few	TRBJ1-4	CASSYSSGDPNEKLFF	TGTGCCAGCAGTTACTCCTCCGGGGACCCTAATGAAAAACTGTTTTTT
TRBV7-4	18	TRBD2	many	TRBJ2-7	CASSSHIEGGGSSYEQYF	TGTGCCAGCAGCTCCCATATCGAGGGCGGGGGGAGCTCCTACGAGCAGTACTTC
TRBV7-3	13	NA	NA	TRBJ1-1	CASSRPPGREAFF	TGTGCCAGCAGCCGACCCCCCGGTCGTGAAGCTTTCTTT
TRBV7-2	15	TRBD2	many	TRBJ2-1	CASSDSGGRYNEQFF	TGTGCCAGCAGCGATAGCGGGGGGCGTTACAATGAGCAGTTCTTC
TRBV29-1	16	TRBD2	many	TRBJ2-5	CSVEDPSGGAFATQYF	TGCAGCGTTGAAGACCCTAGCGGGGGGGCCTTTGCGACCCAGTACTTC
TRBV12-3/TRBV12-4	15	NA	NA	TRBJ2-1	CASSLAESSYNEQFF	TGTGCCAGCAGTTTAGCGGAGAGCTCCTACAATGAGCAGTTCTTC
TRBV29-1	15	TRBD1	few	TRBJ2-7	CSVLKLGQLNYEQYF	TGCAGCGTTCTCAAATTGGGACAGCTAAACTACGAGCAGTACTTC
TRBV3-1	15	NA	many	TRBJ2-7	CASSQGISLSYEQYF	TGTGCCAGCAGCCAAGGGATTAGCTTAAGCTACGAGCAGTACTTC
TRBV5-6	14	NA	many	TRBJ1-6	CASSLVQRNSPLHF	TGTGCCAGCAGCTTGGTTCAGCGTAATTCACCCCTCCACTTT
TRBV29-1	11	NA	many	TRBJ2-7	CSVTSNYEQYF	TGCAGCGTTACGTCAAACTACGAGCAGTACTTC
TRBV29-1	13	NA	medium-sized	TRBJ2-5	CSVLPRAQETQYF	TGCAGCGTTCTTCCCAGAGCCCAAGAGACCCAGTACTTC
TRBV20-1	14	TRBD2	once	TRBJ2-1	CSIPGLAGVYEQFF	TGCAGTATACCGGGACTAGCGGGAGTTTATGAGCAGTTCTTC
TRBV10-3	16	NA	NA	TRBJ2-1	CAISESNGFSYNEQFF	TGTGCCATCAGTGAGTCGAATGGTTTCTCCTACAATGAGCAGTTCTTC
TRBV7-2	14	TRBD1	many	TRBJ2-5	CASSLQGARETQYF	TGTGCCAGCAGCTTACAGGGGGCCCGTGAGACCCAGTACTTC
TRBV9	15	NA	many	TRBJ1-4	CASSVGGATNEKLFF	TGTGCCAGCAGCGTAGGTGGTGCAACTAATGAAAAACTGTTTTTT
TRBV7-3	16	TRBD2	many	TRBJ2-3	CASSPRLAGAADTQYF	TGTGCCAGCAGCCCTCGGCTAGCGGGGGCGGCAGATACGCAGTATTTT
TRBV9	18	TRBD2	many	TRBJ2-1	CASSVTVGGTSGYNEQFF	TGTGCCAGCAGCGTAACGGTAGGTGGGACTAGCGGATACAATGAGCAGTTCTTC
TRBV7-2	16	NA	many	TRBJ2-5	CASSPLPGTNQETQYF	TGTGCCAGCAGCCCCCTCCCCGGGACGAATCAAGAGACCCAGTACTTC
TRBV4-3	15	NA	many	TRBJ2-7	CASSQESGVPYEQYF	TGCGCCAGCAGCCAAGAATCAGGGGTCCCCTACGAGCAGTACTTC
TRBV7-8	15	TRBD2	medium-sized	TRBJ2-1	CASSALLAALREQFF	TGTGCCAGCAGCGCCCTACTAGCGGCCCTCCGTGAGCAGTTCTTC
TRBV20-1	15	TRBD2	many	TRBJ2-1	CSARGLSGTYNEQFF	TGCAGTGCTAGGGGTTTGAGCGGGACCTACAATGAGCAGTTCTTC
TRBV6-5	14	NA	many	TRBJ1-2	CASSYDRQLYGYTF	TGTGCCAGCAGTTACGATCGACAGCTCTATGGCTACACCTTC
TRBV18	14	NA	many	TRBJ1-4	CASSPPPGGEKLFF	TGTGCCAGCTCACCACCGCCGGGAGGTGAAAAACTGTTTTTT
TRBV20-1	15	TRBD1	many	TRBJ2-3	CSANRGRLGADTQYF	TGCAGTGCTAACAGGGGGCGCTTGGGGGCAGATACGCAGTATTTT
TRBV6-2/TRBV6-3	16	NA	few	TRBJ2-3	CASTLDTYASTDTQYF	TGTGCCAGCACCCTAGACACTTACGCATCCACAGATACGCAGTATTTT
TRBV7-3	13	TRBD2	NA	TRBJ2-1	CASAIGRENEQFF	TGTGCCAGCGCGATTGGGCGGGAGAATGAGCAGTTCTTC
TRBV30	12	NA	NA	TRBJ2-1	CAQGDSRVEQFF	TGTGCCCAAGGAGACAGCCGTGTTGAGCAGTTCTTC
TRBV28	20	TRBD2	few	TRBJ2-1	CASSYPPGGLAESSYNEQFF	TGTGCCAGCAGTTACCCCCCGGGGGGACTAGCGGAAAGCTCCTACAATGAGCAGTTCTTC
TRBV5-1	15	NA	many	TRBJ2-3	CASSSSGAGTDTQYF	TGCGCCAGCAGCTCTTCAGGGGCGGGCACAGATACGCAGTATTTT